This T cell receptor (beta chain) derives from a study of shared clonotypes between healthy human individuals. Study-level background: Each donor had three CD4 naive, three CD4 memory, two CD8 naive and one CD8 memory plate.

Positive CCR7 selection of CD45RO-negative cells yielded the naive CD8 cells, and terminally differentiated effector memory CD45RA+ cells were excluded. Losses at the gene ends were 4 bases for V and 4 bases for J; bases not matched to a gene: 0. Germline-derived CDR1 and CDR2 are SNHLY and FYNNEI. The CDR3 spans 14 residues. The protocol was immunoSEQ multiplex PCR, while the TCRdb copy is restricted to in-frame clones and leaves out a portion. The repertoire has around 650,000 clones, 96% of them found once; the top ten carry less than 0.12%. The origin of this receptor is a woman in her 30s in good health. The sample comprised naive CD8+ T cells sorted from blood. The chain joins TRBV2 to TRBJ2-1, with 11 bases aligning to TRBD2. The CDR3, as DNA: TGTGCCAGCAGTGTAGCGGGAGGGTACAATGAGCAGTTCTTC. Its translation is CASSVAGGYNEQFF. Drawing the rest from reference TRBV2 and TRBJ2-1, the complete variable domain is EPEVTQTPSHQVTQMGQEVILRCVPISNHLYFYWYRQILGQKVEFLVSFYNNEISEKSEIFDDQFSVERPDGSNFTLKIRSTKLEDSAMYFCASSVAGGYNEQFFGPGTRLTVL.